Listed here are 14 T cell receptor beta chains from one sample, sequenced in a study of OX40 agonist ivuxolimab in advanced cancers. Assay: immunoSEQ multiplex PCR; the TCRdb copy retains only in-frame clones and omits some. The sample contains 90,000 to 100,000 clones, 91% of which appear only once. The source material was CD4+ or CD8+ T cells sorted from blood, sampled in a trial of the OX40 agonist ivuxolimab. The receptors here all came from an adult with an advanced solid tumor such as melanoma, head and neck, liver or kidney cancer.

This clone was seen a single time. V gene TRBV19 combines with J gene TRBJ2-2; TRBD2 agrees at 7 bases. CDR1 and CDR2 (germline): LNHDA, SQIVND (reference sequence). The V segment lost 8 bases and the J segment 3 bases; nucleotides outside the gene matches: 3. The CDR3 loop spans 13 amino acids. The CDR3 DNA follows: TGTGCCAGTTATAGCGGGTACACCGGGGAGCTGTTTTTT. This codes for CASYSGYTGELFF.

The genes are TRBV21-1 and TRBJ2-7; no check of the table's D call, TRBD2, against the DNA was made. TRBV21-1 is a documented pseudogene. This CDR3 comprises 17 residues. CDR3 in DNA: TGTGCCAGCAGCAAAAATGTCGAGACTAGTCCCCATTTGGAGCAGTACTTC. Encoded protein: CASSKNVETSPHLEQYF.

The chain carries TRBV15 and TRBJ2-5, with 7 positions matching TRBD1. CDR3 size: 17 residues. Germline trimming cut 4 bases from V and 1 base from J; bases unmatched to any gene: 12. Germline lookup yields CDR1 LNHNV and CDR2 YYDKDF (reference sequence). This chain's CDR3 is CATSKEVRGLGQETQYF. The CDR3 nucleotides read TGTGCCACCAGCAAAGAGGTTAGGGGGCTCGGCCAAGAGACCCAGTACTTC.

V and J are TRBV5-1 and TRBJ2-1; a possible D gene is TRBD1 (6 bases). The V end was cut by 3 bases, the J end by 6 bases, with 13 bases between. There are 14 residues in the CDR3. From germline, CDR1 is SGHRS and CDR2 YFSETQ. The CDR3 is CASSSNGQLNEQFF. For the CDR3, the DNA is TGCGCCAGCAGCTCAAATGGACAGCTCAATGAGCAGTTCTTC.

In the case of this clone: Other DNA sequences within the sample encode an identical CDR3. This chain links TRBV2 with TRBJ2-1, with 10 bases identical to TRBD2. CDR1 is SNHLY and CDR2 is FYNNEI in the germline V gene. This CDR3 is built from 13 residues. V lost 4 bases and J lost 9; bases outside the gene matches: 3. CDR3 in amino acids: CASSGGLASEQFF. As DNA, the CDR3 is TGTGCCAGCAGTGGGGGACTAGCGAGTGAGCAGTTCTTC.

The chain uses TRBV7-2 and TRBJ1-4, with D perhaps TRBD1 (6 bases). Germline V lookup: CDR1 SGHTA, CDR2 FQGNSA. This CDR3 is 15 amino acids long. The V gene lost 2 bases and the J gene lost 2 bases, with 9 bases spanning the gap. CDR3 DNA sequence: TGTGCCAGCAGCTTAACCGGGGGCACTAATGAAAAACTGTTTTTT. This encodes CASSLTGGTNEKLFF.

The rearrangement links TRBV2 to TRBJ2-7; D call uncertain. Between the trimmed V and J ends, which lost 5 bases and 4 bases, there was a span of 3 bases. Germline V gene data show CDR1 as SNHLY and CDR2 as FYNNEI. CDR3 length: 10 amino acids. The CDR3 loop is CASSRYEQYF. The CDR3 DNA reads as TGTGCCAGCAGTAGATACGAGCAGTACTTC. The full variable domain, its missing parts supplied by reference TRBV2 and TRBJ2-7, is EPEVTQTPSHQVTQMGQEVILRCVPISNHLYFYWYRQILGQKVEFLVSFYNNEISEKSEIFDDQFSVERPDGSNFTLKIRSTKLEDSAMYFCASSRYEQYFGPGTRLTVT.

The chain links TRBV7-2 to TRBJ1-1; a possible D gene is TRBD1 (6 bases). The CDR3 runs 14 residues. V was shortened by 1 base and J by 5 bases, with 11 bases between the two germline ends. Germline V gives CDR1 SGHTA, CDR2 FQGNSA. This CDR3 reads CASSLGGQGTEAFF. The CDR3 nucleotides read TGTGCCAGCAGCTTAGGAGGGCAGGGGACTGAAGCTTTCTTT.

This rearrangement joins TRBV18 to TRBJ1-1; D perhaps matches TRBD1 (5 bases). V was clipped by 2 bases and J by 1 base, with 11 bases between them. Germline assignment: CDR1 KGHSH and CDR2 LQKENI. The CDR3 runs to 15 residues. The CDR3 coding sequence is TGTGCCAGCTCACCAGGGGGGAATGAGAACACTGAAGCTTTCTTT. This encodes CASSPGGNENTEAFF.

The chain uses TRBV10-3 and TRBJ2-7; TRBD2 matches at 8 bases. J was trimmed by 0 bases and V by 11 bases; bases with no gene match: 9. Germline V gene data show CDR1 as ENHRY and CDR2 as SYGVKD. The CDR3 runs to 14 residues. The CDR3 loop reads CAVNPGLDSYEQYF. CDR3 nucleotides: TGTGCCGTCAACCCGGGACTAGACTCCTACGAGCAGTACTTC.

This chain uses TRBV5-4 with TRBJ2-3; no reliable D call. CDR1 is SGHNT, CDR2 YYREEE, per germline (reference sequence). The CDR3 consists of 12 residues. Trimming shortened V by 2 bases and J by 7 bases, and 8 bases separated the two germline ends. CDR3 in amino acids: CASSLGPYTQYF. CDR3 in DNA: TGTGCCAGCAGCTTAGGCCCCTATACGCAGTATTTT. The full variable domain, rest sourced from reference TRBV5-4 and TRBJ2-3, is ETGVTQSPTHLIKTRGQQVTLRCSSQSGHNTVSWYQQALGQGPQFIFQYYREEENGRGNFPPRFSGLQFPNYSSELNVNALELDDSALYLCASSLGPYTQYFGPGTRLTVL.

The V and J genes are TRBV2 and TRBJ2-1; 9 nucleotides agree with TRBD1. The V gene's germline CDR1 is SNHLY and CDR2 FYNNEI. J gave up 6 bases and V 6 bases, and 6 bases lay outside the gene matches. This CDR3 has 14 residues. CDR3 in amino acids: CASSRPTGGNEQFF. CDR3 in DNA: TGTGCCAGCAGCCGCCCGACAGGGGGCAATGAGCAGTTCTTC.

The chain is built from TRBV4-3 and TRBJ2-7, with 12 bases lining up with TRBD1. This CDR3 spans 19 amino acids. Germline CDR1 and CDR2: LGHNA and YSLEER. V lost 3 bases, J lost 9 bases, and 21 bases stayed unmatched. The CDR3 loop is CASSQEPGQGASFPVVQYF. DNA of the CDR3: TGCGCCAGCAGCCAGGAACCGGGACAGGGGGCGTCTTTTCCGGTCGTGCAGTACTTC.

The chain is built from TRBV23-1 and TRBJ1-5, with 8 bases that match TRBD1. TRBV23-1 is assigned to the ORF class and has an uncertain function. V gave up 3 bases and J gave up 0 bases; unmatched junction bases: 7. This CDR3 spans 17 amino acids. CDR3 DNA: TGCGCCAGCAGTCACCCCCAGGGGGCGGATAGCAATCAGCCCCAGCATTTT. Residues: CASSHPQGADSNQPQHF.